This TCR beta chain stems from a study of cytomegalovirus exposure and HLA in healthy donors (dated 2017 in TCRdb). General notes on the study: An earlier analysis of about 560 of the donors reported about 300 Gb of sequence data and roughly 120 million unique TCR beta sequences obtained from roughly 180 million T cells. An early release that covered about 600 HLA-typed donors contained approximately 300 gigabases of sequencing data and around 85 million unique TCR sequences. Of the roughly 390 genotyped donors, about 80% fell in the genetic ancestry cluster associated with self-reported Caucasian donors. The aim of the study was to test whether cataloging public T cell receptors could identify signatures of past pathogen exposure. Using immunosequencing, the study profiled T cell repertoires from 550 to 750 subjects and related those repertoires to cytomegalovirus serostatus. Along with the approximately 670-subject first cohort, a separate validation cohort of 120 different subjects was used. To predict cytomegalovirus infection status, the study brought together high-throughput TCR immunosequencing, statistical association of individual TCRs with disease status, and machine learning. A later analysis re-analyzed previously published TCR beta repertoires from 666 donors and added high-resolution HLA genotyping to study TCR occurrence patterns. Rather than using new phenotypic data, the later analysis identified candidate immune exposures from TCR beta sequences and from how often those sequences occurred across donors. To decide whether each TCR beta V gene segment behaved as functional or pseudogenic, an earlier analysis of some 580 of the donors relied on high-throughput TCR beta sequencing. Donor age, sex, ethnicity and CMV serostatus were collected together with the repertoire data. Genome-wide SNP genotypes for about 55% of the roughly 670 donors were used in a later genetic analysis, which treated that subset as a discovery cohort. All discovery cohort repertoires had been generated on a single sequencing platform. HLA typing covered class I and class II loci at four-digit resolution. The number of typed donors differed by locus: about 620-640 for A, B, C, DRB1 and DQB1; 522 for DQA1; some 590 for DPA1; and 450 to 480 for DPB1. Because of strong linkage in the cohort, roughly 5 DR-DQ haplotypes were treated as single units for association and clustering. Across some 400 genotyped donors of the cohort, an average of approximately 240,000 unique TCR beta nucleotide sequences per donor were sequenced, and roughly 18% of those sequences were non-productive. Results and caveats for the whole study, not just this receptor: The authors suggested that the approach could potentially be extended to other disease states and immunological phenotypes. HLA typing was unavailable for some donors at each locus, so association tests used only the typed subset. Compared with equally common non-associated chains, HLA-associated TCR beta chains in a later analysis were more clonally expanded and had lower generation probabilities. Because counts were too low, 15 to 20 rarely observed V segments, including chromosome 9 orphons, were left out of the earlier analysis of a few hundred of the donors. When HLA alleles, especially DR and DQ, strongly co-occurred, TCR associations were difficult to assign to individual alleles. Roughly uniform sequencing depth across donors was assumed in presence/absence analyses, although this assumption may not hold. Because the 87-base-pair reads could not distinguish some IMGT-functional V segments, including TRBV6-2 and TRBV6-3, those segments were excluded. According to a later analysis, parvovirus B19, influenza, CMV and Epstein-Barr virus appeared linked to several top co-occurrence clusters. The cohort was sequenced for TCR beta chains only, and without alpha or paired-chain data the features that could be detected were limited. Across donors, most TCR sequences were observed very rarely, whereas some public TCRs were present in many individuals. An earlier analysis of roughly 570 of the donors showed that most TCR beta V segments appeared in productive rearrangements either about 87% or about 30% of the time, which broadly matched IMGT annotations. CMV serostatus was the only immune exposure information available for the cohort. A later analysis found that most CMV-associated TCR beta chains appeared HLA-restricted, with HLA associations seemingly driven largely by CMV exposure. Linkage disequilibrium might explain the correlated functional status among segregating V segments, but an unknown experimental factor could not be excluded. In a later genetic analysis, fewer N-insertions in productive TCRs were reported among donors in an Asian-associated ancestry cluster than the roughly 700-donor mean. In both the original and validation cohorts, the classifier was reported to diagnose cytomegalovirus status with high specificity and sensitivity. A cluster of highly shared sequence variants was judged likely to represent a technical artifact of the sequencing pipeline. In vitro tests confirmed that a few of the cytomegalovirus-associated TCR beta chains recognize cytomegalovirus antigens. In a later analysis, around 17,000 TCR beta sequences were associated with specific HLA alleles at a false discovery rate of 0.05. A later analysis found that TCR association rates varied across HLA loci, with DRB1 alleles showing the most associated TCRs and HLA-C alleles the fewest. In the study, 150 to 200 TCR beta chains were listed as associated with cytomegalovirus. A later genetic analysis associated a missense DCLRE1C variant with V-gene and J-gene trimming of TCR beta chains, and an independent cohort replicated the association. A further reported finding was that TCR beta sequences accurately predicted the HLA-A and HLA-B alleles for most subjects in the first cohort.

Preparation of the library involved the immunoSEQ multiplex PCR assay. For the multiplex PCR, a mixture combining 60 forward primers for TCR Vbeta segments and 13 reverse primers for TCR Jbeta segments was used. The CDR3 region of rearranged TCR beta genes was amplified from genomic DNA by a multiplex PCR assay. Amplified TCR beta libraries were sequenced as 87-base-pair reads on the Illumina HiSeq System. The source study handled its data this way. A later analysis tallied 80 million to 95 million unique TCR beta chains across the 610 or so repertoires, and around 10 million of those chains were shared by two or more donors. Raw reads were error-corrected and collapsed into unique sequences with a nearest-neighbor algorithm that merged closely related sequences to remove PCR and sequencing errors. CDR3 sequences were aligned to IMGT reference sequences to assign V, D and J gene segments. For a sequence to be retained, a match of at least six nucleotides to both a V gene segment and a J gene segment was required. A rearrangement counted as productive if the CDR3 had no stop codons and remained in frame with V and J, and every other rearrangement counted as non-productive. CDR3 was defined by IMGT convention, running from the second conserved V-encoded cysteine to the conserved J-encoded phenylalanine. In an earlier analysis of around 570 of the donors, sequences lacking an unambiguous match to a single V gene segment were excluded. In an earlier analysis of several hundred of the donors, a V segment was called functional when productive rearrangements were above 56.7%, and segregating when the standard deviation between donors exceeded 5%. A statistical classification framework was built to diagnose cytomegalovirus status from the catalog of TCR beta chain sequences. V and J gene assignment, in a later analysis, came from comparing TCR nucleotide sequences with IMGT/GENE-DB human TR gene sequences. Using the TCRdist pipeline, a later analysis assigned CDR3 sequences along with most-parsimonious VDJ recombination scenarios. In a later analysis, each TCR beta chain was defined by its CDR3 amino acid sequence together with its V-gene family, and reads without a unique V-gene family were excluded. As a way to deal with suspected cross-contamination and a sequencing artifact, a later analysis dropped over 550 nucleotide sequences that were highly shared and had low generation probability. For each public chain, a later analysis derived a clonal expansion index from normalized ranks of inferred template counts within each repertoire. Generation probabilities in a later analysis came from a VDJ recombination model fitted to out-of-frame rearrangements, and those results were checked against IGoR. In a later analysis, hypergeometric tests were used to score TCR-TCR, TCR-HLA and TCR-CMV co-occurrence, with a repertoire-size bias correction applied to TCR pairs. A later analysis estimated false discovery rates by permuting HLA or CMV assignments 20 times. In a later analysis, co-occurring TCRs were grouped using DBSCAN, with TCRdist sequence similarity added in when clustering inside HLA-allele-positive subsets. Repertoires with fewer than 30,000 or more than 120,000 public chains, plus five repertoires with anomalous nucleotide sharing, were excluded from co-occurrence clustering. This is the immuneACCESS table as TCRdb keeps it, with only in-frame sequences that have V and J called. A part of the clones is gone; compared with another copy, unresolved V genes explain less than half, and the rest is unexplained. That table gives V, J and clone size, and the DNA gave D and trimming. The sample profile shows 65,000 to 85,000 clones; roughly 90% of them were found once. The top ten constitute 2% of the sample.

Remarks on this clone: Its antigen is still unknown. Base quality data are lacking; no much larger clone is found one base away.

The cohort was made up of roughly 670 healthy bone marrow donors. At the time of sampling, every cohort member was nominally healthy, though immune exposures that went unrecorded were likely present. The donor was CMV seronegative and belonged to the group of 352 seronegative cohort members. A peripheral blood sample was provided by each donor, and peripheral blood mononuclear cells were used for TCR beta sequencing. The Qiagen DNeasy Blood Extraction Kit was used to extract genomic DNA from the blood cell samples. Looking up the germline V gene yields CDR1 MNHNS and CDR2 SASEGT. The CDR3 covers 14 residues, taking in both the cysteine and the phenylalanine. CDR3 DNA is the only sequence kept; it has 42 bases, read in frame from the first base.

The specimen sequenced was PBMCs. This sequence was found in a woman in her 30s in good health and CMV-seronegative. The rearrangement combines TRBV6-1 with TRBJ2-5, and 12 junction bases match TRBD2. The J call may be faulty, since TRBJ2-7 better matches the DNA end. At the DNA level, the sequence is TGTGCCAGCAGGCTAGCGGGAGGGCCTGACGAGCAGTACTTC. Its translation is CASRLAGGPDEQYF.